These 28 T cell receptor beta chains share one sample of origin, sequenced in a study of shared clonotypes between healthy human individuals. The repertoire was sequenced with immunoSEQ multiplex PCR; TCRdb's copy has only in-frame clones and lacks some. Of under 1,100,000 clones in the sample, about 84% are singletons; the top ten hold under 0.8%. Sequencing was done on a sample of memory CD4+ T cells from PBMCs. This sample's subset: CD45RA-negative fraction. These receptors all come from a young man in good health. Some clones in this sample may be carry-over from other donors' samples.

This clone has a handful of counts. The CDR3 spells CASSFIGGGNQPQHF. Here the CDR3 DNA reads TGTGCCAGCAGTTTTATAGGGGGGGGCAATCAGCCCCAGCATTTT. The chain employs TRBV28 and TRBJ1-5; a weak D match, TRBD1 (6 bases). The CDR3 has 15 amino acids. V was cut by 3 bases and J by 2 bases, with 11 bases left in between. Per germline, CDR1 MDHEN and CDR2 SYDVKM.

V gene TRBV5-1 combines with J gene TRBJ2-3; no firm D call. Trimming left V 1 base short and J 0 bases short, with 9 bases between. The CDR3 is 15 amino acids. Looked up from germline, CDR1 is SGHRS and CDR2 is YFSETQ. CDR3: CASSLSGISTDTQYF. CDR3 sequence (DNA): TGCGCCAGCAGCTTGTCCGGCATTAGCACAGATACGCAGTATTTT.

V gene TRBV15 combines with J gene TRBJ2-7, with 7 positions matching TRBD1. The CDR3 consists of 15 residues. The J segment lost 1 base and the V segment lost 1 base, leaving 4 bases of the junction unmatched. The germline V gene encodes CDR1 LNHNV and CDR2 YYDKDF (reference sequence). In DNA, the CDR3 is TGTGCCACCAGCAGAGCCCAACAGGGGTCCTACGAGCAGTACTTC. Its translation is CATSRAQQGSYEQYF.

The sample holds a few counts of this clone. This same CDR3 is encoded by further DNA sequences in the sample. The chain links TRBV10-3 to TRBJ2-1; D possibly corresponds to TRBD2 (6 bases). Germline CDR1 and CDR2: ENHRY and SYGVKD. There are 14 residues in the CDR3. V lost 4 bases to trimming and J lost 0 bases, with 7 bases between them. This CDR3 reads CAISVADSYNEQFF. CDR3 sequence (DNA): TGTGCCATCAGTGTAGCGGACTCCTACAATGAGCAGTTCTTC.

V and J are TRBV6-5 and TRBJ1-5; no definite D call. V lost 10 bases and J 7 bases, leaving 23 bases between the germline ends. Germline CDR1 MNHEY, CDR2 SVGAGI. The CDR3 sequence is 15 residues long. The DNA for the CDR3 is TGTGCCACCCGACGCGGCAAGGAACCCCAACAGCCCCAGCATTTT. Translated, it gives CATRRGKEPQQPQHF.

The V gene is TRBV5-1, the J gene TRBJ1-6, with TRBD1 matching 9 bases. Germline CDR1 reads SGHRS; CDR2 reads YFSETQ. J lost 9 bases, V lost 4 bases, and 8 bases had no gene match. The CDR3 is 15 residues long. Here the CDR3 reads CASSRSTGGISPLHF. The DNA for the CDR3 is TGCGCCAGCAGCCGATCGACAGGGGGAATTTCACCCCTCCACTTT.

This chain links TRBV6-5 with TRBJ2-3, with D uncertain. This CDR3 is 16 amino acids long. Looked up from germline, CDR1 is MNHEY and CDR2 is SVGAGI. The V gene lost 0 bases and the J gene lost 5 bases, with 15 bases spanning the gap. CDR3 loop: CASSYSGLSPGDTQYF. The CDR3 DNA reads TGTGCCAGCAGTTACTCAGGGCTCTCCCCCGGAGATACGCAGTATTTT.

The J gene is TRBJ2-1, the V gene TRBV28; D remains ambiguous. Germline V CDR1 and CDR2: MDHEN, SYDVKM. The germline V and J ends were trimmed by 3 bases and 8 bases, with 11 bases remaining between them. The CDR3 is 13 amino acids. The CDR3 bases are TGTGCCAGCAGTTTGCCTACTACGGATGAGCAGTTCTTC. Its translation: CASSLPTTDEQFF.

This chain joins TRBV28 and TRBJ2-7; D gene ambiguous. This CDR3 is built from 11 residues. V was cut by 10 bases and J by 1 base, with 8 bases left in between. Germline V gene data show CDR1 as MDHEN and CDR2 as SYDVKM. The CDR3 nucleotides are TGTGCCACCCCAAGGTCCTACGAGCAGTACTTC. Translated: CATPRSYEQYF.

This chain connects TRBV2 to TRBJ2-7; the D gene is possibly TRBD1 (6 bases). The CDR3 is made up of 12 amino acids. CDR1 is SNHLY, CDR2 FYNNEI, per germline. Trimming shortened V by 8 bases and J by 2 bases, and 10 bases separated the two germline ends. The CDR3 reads CASRDTTYEQYF. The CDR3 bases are TGTGCCAGCCGGGACACCACCTACGAGCAGTACTTC.

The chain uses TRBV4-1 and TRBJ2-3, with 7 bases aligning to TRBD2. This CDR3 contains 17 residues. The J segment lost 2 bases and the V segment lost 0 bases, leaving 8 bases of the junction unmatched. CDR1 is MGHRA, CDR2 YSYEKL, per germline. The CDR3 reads CASSQDLFAGATDTQYF. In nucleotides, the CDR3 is TGCGCCAGCAGCCAAGATCTGTTTGCGGGAGCCACAGATACGCAGTATTTT.

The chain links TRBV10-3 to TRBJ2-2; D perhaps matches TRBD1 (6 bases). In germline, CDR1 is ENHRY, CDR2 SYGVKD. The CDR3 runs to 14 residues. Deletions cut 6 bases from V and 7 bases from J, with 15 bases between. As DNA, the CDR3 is TGTGCCATCAGCCGAGAGGGGGTGGGCGGGGAGCTGTTTTTT. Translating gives CAISREGVGGELFF.

CDR3 coding DNA: TGTGCCAGCAGCCCACGACAGGAAGGGGTCTACGAGCAGTACTTC. Residues: CASSPRQEGVYEQYF. The rearrangement joins TRBV9 to TRBJ2-7; possibly TRBD1 for D (6 bases). CDR3 length: 15 amino acids. Germline CDR1 reads SGDLS; CDR2 reads YYNGEE. The V end was cut by 4 bases, the J end by 3 bases, with 17 bases between.

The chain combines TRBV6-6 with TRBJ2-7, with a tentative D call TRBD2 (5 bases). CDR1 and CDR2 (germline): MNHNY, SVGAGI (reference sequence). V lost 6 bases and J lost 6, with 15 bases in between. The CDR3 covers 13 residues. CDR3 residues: CASSNRGAVEQYF. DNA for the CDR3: TGTGCCAGCAGCAACCGGGGAGCGGTCGAGCAGTACTTC.

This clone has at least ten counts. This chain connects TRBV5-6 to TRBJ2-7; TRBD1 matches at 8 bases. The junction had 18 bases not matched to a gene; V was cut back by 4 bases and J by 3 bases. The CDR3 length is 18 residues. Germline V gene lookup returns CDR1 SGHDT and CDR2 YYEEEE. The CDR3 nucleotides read TGTGCCAGCAGCCTTGGGGCAGGGGGCAGCCTATGGGACTACGAGCAGTACTTC. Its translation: CASSLGAGGSLWDYEQYF.

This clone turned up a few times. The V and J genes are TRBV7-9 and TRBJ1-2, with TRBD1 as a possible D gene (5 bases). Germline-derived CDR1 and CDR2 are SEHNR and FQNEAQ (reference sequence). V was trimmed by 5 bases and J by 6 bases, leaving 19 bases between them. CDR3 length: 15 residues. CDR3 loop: CASSPRSEGFHGYTF. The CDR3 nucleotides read TGTGCCAGCAGCCCGCGGAGCGAGGGGTTTCATGGCTACACCTTC.

CDR3 loop: CASSPIFTGAHEQYF. In DNA, the CDR3 is TGTGCCAGCAGTCCCATCTTTACGGGAGCCCACGAGCAGTACTTC. The V call is TRBV27, the J call TRBJ2-7; D is perhaps TRBD2 (6 bases). V was clipped by 5 bases and J by 5 bases, with 19 bases between them. Germline-derived CDR1 and CDR2 are MNHEY and SMNVEV (reference sequence). The CDR3 has 15 amino acids.

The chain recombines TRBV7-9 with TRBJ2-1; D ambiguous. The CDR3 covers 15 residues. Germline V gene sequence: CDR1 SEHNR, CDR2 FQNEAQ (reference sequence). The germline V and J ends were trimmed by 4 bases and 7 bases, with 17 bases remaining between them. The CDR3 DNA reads TGTGCCAGCAGCTCTCCAGCTGTCGGGCGGAATGAGCAGTTCTTC. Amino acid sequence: CASSSPAVGRNEQFF.

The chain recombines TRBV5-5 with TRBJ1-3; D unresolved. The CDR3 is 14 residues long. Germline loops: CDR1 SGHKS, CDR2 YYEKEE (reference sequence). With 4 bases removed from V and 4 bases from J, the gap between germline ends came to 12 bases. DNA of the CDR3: TGTGCCAGCAGCCCCCTCCCCGGGGGAAACACCATATATTTT. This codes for CASSPLPGGNTIYF.

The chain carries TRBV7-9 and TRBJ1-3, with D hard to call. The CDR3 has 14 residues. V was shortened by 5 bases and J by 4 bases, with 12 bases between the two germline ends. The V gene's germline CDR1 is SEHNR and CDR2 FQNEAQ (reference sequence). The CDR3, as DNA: TGTGCCAGCAGCCAAGTAACGTCGGGAAACACCATATATTTT. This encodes CASSQVTSGNTIYF.

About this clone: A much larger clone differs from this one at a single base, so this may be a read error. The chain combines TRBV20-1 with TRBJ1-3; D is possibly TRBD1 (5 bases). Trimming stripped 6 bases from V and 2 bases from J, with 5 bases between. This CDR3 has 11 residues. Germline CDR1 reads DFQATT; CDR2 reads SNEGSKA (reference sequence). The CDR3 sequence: CSAGAGNTIYF. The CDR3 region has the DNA TGCAGTGCAGGGGCTGGAAACACCATATATTTT.

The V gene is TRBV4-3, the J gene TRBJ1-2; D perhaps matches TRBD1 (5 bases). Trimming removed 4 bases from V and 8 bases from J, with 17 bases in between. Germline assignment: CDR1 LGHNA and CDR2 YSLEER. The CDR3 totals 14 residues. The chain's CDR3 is CASSPLGATDGYTF. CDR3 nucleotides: TGCGCCAGCAGCCCTCTAGGGGCTACGGACGGCTACACCTTC.

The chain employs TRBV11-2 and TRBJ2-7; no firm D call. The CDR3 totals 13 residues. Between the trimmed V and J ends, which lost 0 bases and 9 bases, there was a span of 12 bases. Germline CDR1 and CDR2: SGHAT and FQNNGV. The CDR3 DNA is TGTGCCAGCAGCTTAGATGGCGGTTTTGGGCAGTACTTC. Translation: CASSLDGGFGQYF.

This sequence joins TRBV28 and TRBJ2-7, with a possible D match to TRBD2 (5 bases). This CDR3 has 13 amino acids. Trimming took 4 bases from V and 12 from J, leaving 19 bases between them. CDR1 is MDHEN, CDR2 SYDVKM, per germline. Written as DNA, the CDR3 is TGTGCCAGCAGTTCCGTCACCGTGACTACTCCGTACTTC. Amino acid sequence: CASSSVTVTTPYF.

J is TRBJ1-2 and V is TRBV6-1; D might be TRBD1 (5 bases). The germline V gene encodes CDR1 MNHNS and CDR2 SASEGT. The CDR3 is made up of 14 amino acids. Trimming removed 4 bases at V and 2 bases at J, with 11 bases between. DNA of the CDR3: TGTGCCAGCAGTGGAGCGGGGGGGAACTATGGCTACACCTTC. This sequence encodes CASSGAGGNYGYTF.

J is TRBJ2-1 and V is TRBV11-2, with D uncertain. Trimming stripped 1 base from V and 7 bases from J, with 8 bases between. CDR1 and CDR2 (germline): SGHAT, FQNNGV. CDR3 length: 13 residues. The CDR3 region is CASSLGPENEQFF. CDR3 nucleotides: TGTGCCAGCAGCTTAGGACCGGAGAATGAGCAGTTCTTC. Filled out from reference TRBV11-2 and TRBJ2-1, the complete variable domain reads EAGVAQSPRYKIIEKRQSVAFWCNPISGHATLYWYQQILGQGPKLLIQFQNNGVVDDSQLPKDRFSAERLKGVDSTLKIQPAKLEDSAVYLCASSLGPENEQFFGPGTRLTVL.

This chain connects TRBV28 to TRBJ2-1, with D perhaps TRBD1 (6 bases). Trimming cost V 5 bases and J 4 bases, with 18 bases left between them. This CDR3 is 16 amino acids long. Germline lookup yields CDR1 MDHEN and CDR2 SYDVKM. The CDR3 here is CASSPGRLGAYNEQFF. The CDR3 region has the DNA TGTGCCAGCAGTCCTGGACGGCTGGGGGCATACAATGAGCAGTTCTTC.

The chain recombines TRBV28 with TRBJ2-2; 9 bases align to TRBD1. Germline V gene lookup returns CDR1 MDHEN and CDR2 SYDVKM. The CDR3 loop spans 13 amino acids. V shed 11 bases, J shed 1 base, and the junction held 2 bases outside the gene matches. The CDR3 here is CALGQGNTGELFF. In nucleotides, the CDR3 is TGTGCCCTGGGACAGGGGAACACCGGGGAGCTGTTTTTT.